Presented here are 24 T cell receptor beta chains from one specimen sequenced in a study of blood T cell repertoires in COVID-19. Only in-frame clones appear in the TCRdb table, and some are missing; sequencing was by immunoSEQ multiplex PCR. The sample lists roughly 180,000 clones; 65% to 85% were seen once. The sequencing input was PBMCs or T cells enriched from blood (not recorded which). The receptors originated from a woman aged 40 to 49 with acute COVID-19.

The rearrangement uses TRBV30 and TRBJ2-1, with 7 positions matching TRBD1. V dropped 4 bases and J dropped 7; count of bases not matched to a gene: 10. The CDR3 runs to 14 residues. The germline CDR1 and CDR2 sequences are GTSNPN and SVGIG (reference sequence). DNA for the CDR3: TGTGCCTGGATGGGGCAGGGGGAAAATAATGAGCAGTTCTTC. It codes for CAWMGQGENNEQFF.

As DNA, the CDR3 is TGTGCCAGCAGCTTAGGGGGGGGAAGGCTTATAGCCGCTGAAGCTTTCTTT. Its translation is CASSLGGGRLIAAEAFF. V and J are TRBV7-8 and TRBJ1-1; D is possibly TRBD1 (5 bases). Germline CDR1 reads SGHVS; CDR2 reads FQNEAQ. The CDR3 runs 17 residues. Trimming stripped 1 base from V and 6 bases from J, with 21 bases between.

The gene calls are TRBV11-2 and TRBJ2-7, with 7 bases matching TRBD1. CDR1 SGHAT and CDR2 FQNNGV come from the germline V gene. With 5 bases clipped from V and 4 bases from J, the junction kept 8 bases outside the gene matches. The CDR3 extends over 14 amino acids. CDR3 sequence: CASSTDRVGYEQYF. The CDR3 DNA is TGTGCCAGCAGCACCGACAGGGTAGGATACGAGCAGTACTTC.

This sequence joins TRBV29-1 and TRBJ2-7; 9 bases align to TRBD1. Trimming took 6 bases from V and 1 from J; bases not matched to a gene: 4. Germline CDR1 SQVTM, CDR2 ANQGSEA. The CDR3 is 13 amino acids. CDR3 in DNA: TGCAGCGTACAGGGGGCAGGGTCCTACGAGCAGTACTTC. Residues: CSVQGAGSYEQYF.

The chain carries TRBV6-5 and TRBJ2-1; D possibly corresponds to TRBD1 (6 bases). The CDR3 loop spans 14 amino acids. Germline CDR1 and CDR2: MNHEY and SVGAGI. Trimming pared 3 bases from V and 3 bases from J, leaving 9 bases between. In DNA form, the CDR3 reads TGTGCCAGCAGTTATGGGACACGCTACAATGAGCAGTTCTTC. It encodes CASSYGTRYNEQFF.

In this sample, this clone turned up once. The rearrangement joins TRBV21-1 to TRBJ2-7; the table's D call, TRBD2, was not checked against the DNA. TRBV21-1 is a listed pseudogene. CDR3 length equals 14 residues. In DNA, the CDR3 is TGTGCCAGCAGCAACGAGCGGATCTCCTACGAGCAGTACGTC. It codes for CASSNERISYEQYV.

The chain joins TRBV19 to TRBJ2-3, with 8 bases identical to TRBD2. Germline V lookup: CDR1 LNHDA, CDR2 SQIVND (reference sequence). The J segment lost 5 bases and the V segment lost 7 bases, leaving 17 bases of the junction unmatched. CDR3 length equals 17 residues. CDR3 protein: CASKEWGSGKGKDTQYF. DNA for the CDR3: TGTGCCAGTAAAGAGTGGGGTAGCGGGAAAGGAAAAGATACGCAGTATTTT.

This sequence joins TRBV6-5 and TRBJ1-1, with a possible D match to TRBD1 (5 bases). The germline V and J ends were trimmed by 2 bases and 4 bases, with 11 bases remaining between them. The CDR3 is made up of 14 amino acids. Per germline, CDR1 MNHEY and CDR2 SVGAGI. CDR3 in amino acids: CASSYKGRVTEAFF. CDR3 nucleotides: TGTGCCAGCAGTTACAAAGGCAGGGTCACTGAAGCTTTCTTT.

The chain combines TRBV18 with TRBJ2-1, with D possibly TRBD1 on 5 matching bases. V dropped 6 bases and J dropped 5 bases, with 23 bases sitting between them. The CDR3 extends over 17 amino acids. Germline V gene data show CDR1 as KGHSH and CDR2 as LQKENI. The CDR3 nucleotides read TGTGCCAGCTCCTCTATGACAGCCTATAAAGGCCACAATGAGCAGTTCTTC. It translates to CASSSMTAYKGHNEQFF.

V usage is TRBV6-5 and J usage is TRBJ1-6; perhaps TRBD1 as D (6 bases). V dropped 3 bases and J dropped 11 bases, with 17 bases sitting between them. CDR1 is MNHEY and CDR2 is SVGAGI in the germline V gene. The CDR3 loop spans 15 amino acids. In nucleotides, the CDR3 is TGTGCCAGCAGTTATGTGTCAGGGGTTAGTGCACCCCTCCACTTT. Translating gives CASSYVSGVSAPLHF.

This clone was observed once. This chain connects TRBV7-3 to TRBJ2-1; tentative D call: TRBD2 (5 bases). The CDR3 totals 16 residues. Germline V CDR1 and CDR2: SGHTA, FQGTGA. V was shortened by 0 bases and J by 5 bases, with 14 bases between the two germline ends. Written as DNA, the CDR3 is TGTGCCAGCAGCTTAACGGGCGGGTGGTCCCACAATGAGCAGTTCTTC. Encoded protein: CASSLTGGWSHNEQFF.

This clone showed up just a few times. The rearrangement uses TRBV25-1 and TRBJ2-2; 11 nucleotides line up with TRBD2. V was clipped by 1 base and J by 7 bases; unmatched bases: 8. The CDR3 extends over 17 amino acids. Germline lookup yields CDR1 MGHDK and CDR2 SYGVNS. The CDR3 region is CASSELGSGRAFGELFF. The CDR3 DNA follows: TGTGCCAGCAGTGAATTAGGTAGCGGGAGGGCCTTCGGGGAGCTGTTTTTT.

This clone has ten or more counts. The gene calls are TRBV4-2 and TRBJ2-2; TRBD2 matches at 7 bases. Germline V gene sequence: CDR1 LGHNA, CDR2 YNFKEQ. The CDR3 runs 16 residues. J gave up 7 bases and V 0 bases, and 8 bases lay outside the gene matches. CDR3 nucleotide sequence: TGTGCCAGCAGCCAAGAGACCTGGGAGGGGAGCGGGGAGCTGTTTTTT. This codes for CASSQETWEGSGELFF.

CDR3 DNA sequence: TGTGCCAGCAGCTTATTAGCGGGAGAGGGGACAGGAGGTTTAGAGACCCAGTACTTC. Translated, it gives CASSLLAGEGTGGLETQYF. The chain employs TRBV7-2 and TRBJ2-5; weak D call: TRBD2 (9 bases). CDR1 and CDR2 (germline): SGHTA, FQGNSA. The V end was cut by 2 bases, the J end by 4 bases, with 26 bases between. The CDR3 extends over 19 amino acids.

The chain links TRBV20-1 to TRBJ2-1; TRBD2 matches 10 bases. In germline, CDR1 is DFQATT, CDR2 SNEGSKA (reference sequence). The CDR3 has 16 residues. V lost 3 bases and J lost 8; bases outside the gene matches: 13. The CDR3 here is CSASYPLAGIGDEQFF. The CDR3 DNA follows: TGCAGTGCTAGTTACCCACTAGCGGGAATAGGGGATGAGCAGTTCTTC.

This chain uses TRBV19 with TRBJ1-2; 8 bases map to TRBD1. Looked up from germline, CDR1 is LNHDA and CDR2 is SQIVND (reference sequence). V trimming: 6 bases; J trimming: 5 bases; junction bases outside the gene matches: 11. CDR3 length: 15 amino acids. CDR3 in DNA: TGTGCCAGTAGGTCGACAGGGGAGAAAAGATATGGCTACACCTTC. It is translated as CASRSTGEKRYGYTF.

The chain is built from TRBV11-1 and TRBJ2-3, with D possibly TRBD1 on 5 matching bases. The ends were cut back, 1 base at V and 6 bases at J, with 11 bases in the middle. Germline V gene sequence: CDR1 SGHAT, CDR2 FQDESV (reference sequence). The CDR3 contains 14 residues. The CDR3 DNA is TGTGCCAGCAGCTTAGTAGGGAACAGGGATACGCAGTATTTT. It specifies CASSLVGNRDTQYF. The full variable domain, with the rest looked up from reference TRBV11-1 and TRBJ2-3, is EAEVAQSPRYKITEKSQAVAFWCDPISGHATLYWYRQILGQGPELLVQFQDESVVDDSQLPKDRFSAERLKGVDSTLKIQPAELGDSAMYLCASSLVGNRDTQYFGPGTRLTVL.

The gene calls are TRBV3-1 (or the pseudogene TRBV3-2) and TRBJ1-2, with D possibly matching TRBD1 (6 bases). This CDR3 has 14 residues. V was shortened by 5 bases and J by 6 bases, with 16 bases between the two germline ends. The germline gives CDR1 LGHDT, CDR2 YNNKEL (reference sequence). The CDR3 DNA reads TGTGCCAGCAGCGCCCGGGGGGGCACACATGGCTACACCTTC. Its translation is CASSARGGTHGYTF.

This chain links TRBV15 with TRBJ2-3; 9 bases match TRBD1. V trimming: 0 bases; J trimming: 4 bases; junction bases outside the gene matches: 5. Germline V CDR1 and CDR2: LNHNV, YYDKDF (reference sequence). The CDR3 is made up of 16 amino acids. CDR3 in DNA: TGTGCCACCAGCAGAGATAACAGGGGGCACGCAGATACGCAGTATTTT. Its translation: CATSRDNRGHADTQYF.

This clone was seen once. The genes are TRBV19 and TRBJ2-1; 9 bases line up with TRBD2. V trimming: 1 base; J trimming: 4 bases; junction bases outside the gene matches: 5. From germline, CDR1 is LNHDA and CDR2 SQIVND (reference sequence). The CDR3 is 16 amino acids. The CDR3 region is CASSIAASGTYNEQFF. In DNA form, the CDR3 reads TGTGCCAGTAGTATAGCGGCTAGCGGGACTTACAATGAGCAGTTCTTC. The complete variable domain, with remaining parts taken from reference TRBV19 and TRBJ2-1, reads DGGITQSPKYLFRKEGQNVTLSCEQNLNHDAMYWYRQDPGQGLRLIYYSQIVNDFQKGDIAEGYSVSREKKESFPLTVTSAQKNPTAFYLCASSIAASGTYNEQFFGPGTRLTVL.

This clone has a handful of counts. The chain uses TRBV6-5 and TRBJ1-2; possible D gene TRBD1, 5 bases. V lost 4 bases and J 1 base, leaving 10 bases between the germline ends. CDR3 size: 14 residues. Germline V gene lookup returns CDR1 MNHEY and CDR2 SVGAGI. CDR3 in DNA: TGTGCCAGCAGTTCCCGCAGGGTTAACTATGGCTACACCTTC. Protein product: CASSSRRVNYGYTF.

This sequence joins TRBV3-1 (or the pseudogene TRBV3-2) and TRBJ2-7; 14 bases match TRBD2. This CDR3 spans 16 amino acids. The trim removed 4 bases at V and 4 bases at J, leaving 6 bases unmatched. The germline V gene encodes CDR1 LGHDT and CDR2 YNNKEL (reference sequence). In DNA form, the CDR3 reads TGTGCCAGCAGCCCGACTAGCGGGAGGGCAGAGTACGAGCAGTACTTC. Translation: CASSPTSGRAEYEQYF.

The V and J genes are TRBV5-1 and TRBJ2-3, with a tentative D call TRBD1 (5 bases). Trimming cost V 4 bases and J 2 bases, with 14 bases left between them. Per the germline V gene, CDR1 is SGHRS and CDR2 is YFSETQ. CDR3 size: 15 residues. CDR3: CASSPQGIYTDTQYF. DNA of the CDR3: TGCGCCAGCAGCCCGCAGGGAATCTACACAGATACGCAGTATTTT.

The CDR3 is CASSWGQGLNEKLFF. The CDR3 region has the DNA TGTGCCAGCAGCTGGGGGCAGGGATTAAATGAAAAACTGTTTTTT. This chain links TRBV7-8 with TRBJ1-4; TRBD1 is a possible D gene (6 bases). V lost 4 bases, J lost 5 bases, and 14 bases lay in between. Germline-derived CDR1 and CDR2 are SGHVS and FQNEAQ. The CDR3 spans 15 residues. Variable domain in full (rest from reference TRBV7-8 and TRBJ1-4): GAGVSQSPRYKVAKRGQDVALRCDPISGHVSLFWYQQALGQGPEFLTYFQNEAQLDKSGLPSDRFFAERPEGSVSTLKIQRTQQEDSAVYLCASSWGQGLNEKLFFGSGTQLSVL.